The sequence of this TCR beta chain was determined in a study of regulatory T cells in long-lasting Graves disease. This clonotype was detected many times. Documented time point: persistent/refractory GD, antithyroid drugs over 5 years with positive TRAb. RNA extracted from PBMCs served as the sequencing template. Arm-PCR of CDR3 regions and iRepertoire HTBI primers were the basis on which TCR beta libraries were built. From the multiplex PCR reads, TCRdb called clonotypes with MiXCR, one entry per CDR3 protein. The profile shows about 310,000 distinct CDR3 sequences, 22% of them singletons. The V end lost 2 bases, the J end lost 3 bases, and 16 bases lay between the germline ends. The germline gives CDR1 KGHSH, CDR2 LQKENI. CDR3 length: 16 residues.

The receptor was derived from a female donor with Graves disease. Material: peripheral blood mononuclear cells (PBMCs), obtained when the disease was refractory, from a patient treated with antithyroid drugs. The rearrangement joins TRBV18 to TRBJ2-5; D may be TRBD2 (6 bases). The CDR3 loop is CASSPTPFAGKETQYF. CDR3 DNA sequence: TGTGCCAGCTCACCAACCCCCTTTGCGGGAAAAGAGACCCAGTACTTC. The whole variable domain, filled in from reference TRBV18 and TRBJ2-5, reads NAGVMQNPRHLVRRRGQEARLRCSPMKGHSHVYWYRQLPEEGLKFMVYLQKENIIDESGMPKERFSAEFPKEGPSILRIQQVVRGDSAAYFCASSPTPFAGKETQYFGPGTRLLVL.